Listed below are T cell receptor beta chains from one sample, sequenced in a study of control samples from healthy donors and cancer patients. TCRdb's copy holds only in-frame clones and misses some; the assay was immunoSEQ multiplex PCR. Counted here are some 150,000 clones, approximately 94% occurring once; the ten biggest clones make up 14%. The sequencing input was PBMCs. The source is a man in his 60s with colorectal cancer. Both conserved end residues are part of each CDR3. D genes are given only for firm matches. A clone size is listed for some rows: how often the clone was seen (once, few, many), or a class if it is expanded.

>TRBV5-1|.|TRBJ1-2|.
CASSLGAERPFYGYTF
TGCGCCAGCAGCTTGGGCGCAGAAAGGCCCTTCTATGGCTACACCTTC
>TRBV3-1/TRBV3-2|.|TRBJ1-5|.
CASSQSDESPQHF
TGTGCCAGCAGCCAGTCGGACGAATCCCCCCAGCATTTT
>TRBV6-2/TRBV6-3|.|TRBJ2-3|.
CASSNTDTQYF
TGTGCCAGCAGCAACACAGATACGCAGTATTTT
>TRBV9|.|TRBJ2-3|TRBD2
CASSVELAGGISTDTQYF
TGTGCCAGCAGCGTAGAACTAGCGGGGGGTATTAGCACAGATACGCAGTATTTT
>TRBV5-1|.|TRBJ1-4|.
CASSLVLASTNEKLFF
TGCGCCAGCAGCTTGGTGTTGGCCTCAACTAATGAAAAACTGTTTTTT
>TRBV7-9|.|TRBJ1-2|.
CASSPTGPGGYTF
TGTGCCAGCAGCCCCACCGGCCCGGGTGGCTACACCTTC
>TRBV2|.|TRBJ1-2|.
CASNLEEGVGKGYTF
TGTGCCAGCAACCTGGAGGAGGGAGTGGGGAAAGGCTACACCTTC
>TRBV11-2|.|TRBJ1-1|.
CASSSGVLGAFF
TGTGCCAGCAGCTCGGGGGTCTTAGGAGCTTTCTTT
>TRBV5-1|.|TRBJ2-7|TRBD2
CASSLTSGGAIEQYF
TGCGCCAGCAGCTTGACTAGCGGGGGGGCCATCGAGCAGTACTTC
>TRBV7-2|.|TRBJ2-3|TRBD2
CASSSVGSGVFTDTQYF
TGTGCCAGCAGCTCAGTCGGTAGCGGGGTGTTCACAGATACGCAGTATTTT
>TRBV2|.|TRBJ2-5|TRBD2
CASHGTSAHITAGETQYF
TGTGCCAGCCACGGGACTAGCGCCCATATTACTGCAGGAGAGACCCAGTACTTC
>TRBV19|.|TRBJ2-5|.
CASSAGLQETQYF
TGTGCCAGTAGTGCTGGACTTCAAGAGACCCAGTACTTC
>TRBV7-2|.|TRBJ1-5|.
CASSLVGGGSNQPQHF
TGTGCCAGCAGCTTAGTGGGGGGCGGTAGCAATCAGCCCCAGCATTTT
>TRBV6-5|once|TRBJ1-5|TRBD1
CASSPQTGGYQPQHF
TGTGCCAGCAGTCCGCAGACAGGGGGCTATCAGCCCCAGCATTTT
>TRBV19|.|TRBJ2-1|TRBD2
CASSISLAGRGEQFF
TGTGCCAGTAGTATATCCCTAGCGGGGCGTGGTGAGCAGTTCTTC
>TRBV7-2|.|TRBJ2-6|TRBD2
CASSLEAGGTGANVLTF
TGTGCCAGCAGCTTAGAGGCGGGAGGTACTGGGGCCAACGTCCTGACTTTC
>TRBV28|.|TRBJ2-1|.
CASSSYNEQFF
TGTGCCAGCAGTTCGTACAATGAGCAGTTCTTC
>TRBV24-1|few|TRBJ1-5|TRBD1
CATSNRGLQPQHF
TGTGCCACCAGCAACAGGGGGCTTCAGCCCCAGCATTTT
>TRBV6-6|.|TRBJ1-2|.
CASSSGNGYGYTF
TGTGCCAGCAGTTCTGGGAACGGCTATGGCTACACCTTC
>TRBV11-2|.|TRBJ2-1|TRBD1
CASSPIQGARNEQFF
TGTGCCAGCAGCCCCATACAGGGGGCGAGGAATGAGCAGTTCTTC
>TRBV5-1|.|TRBJ2-7|.
CASGDGGPYEQYF
TGCGCCAGCGGAGACGGGGGCCCCTACGAGCAGTACTTC
>TRBV28|.|TRBJ1-2|.
CASTSTHGSYGYTF
TGTGCCAGCACCTCCACGCACGGATCCTATGGCTACACCTTC
>TRBV6-5|.|TRBJ1-1|.
CASNRLGTRNTEAFF
TGTGCCAGCAACCGTCTTGGGACACGGAACACTGAAGCTTTCTTT
>TRBV19|.|TRBJ2-5|TRBD2
CASSIDGGGPETQYF
TGTGCCAGTAGTATAGACGGCGGGGGGCCAGAGACCCAGTACTTC
>TRBV11-2|.|TRBJ2-7|.
CASSPIPVYEQYF
TGTGCCAGCAGCCCCATCCCGGTGTACGAGCAGTACTTC
>TRBV7-9|.|TRBJ1-1|.
CASSPSLGNTGAFF
TGTGCCAGCAGCCCCTCGCTCGGGAACACTGGAGCTTTCTTT
>TRBV10-3|.|TRBJ1-1|TRBD1
CAISEWLVGQGRSMNTEAFF
TGTGCCATCAGTGAGTGGCTAGTGGGACAGGGCCGGAGCATGAACACTGAAGCTTTCTTT
>TRBV21-1|.|TRBJ1-3|.
CASSKWADTGRPGNTIYF
TGTGCCAGCAGCAAATGGGCGGACACCGGACGGCCTGGAAACACCATATATTTT
>TRBV6-5|.|TRBJ2-3|.
CASSITGITDTQYF
TGTGCCAGCAGTATAACAGGGATTACAGATACGCAGTATTTT
>TRBV25-1|.|TRBJ2-7|.
CASSEPGGPFEQYF
TGTGCCAGCAGTGAACCCGGGGGGCCTTTTGAGCAGTACTTC
>TRBV9|once|TRBJ2-3|.
CASSPRLLTSTDTQYF
TGTGCCAGCAGCCCCAGACTTTTAACTAGCACAGATACGCAGTATTTT
>TRBV5-1|.|TRBJ2-7|TRBD1
CASSSSGTVYEQYF
TGCGCCAGCAGCTCGTCCGGGACAGTCTACGAGCAGTACTTC
>TRBV27|.|TRBJ1-6|TRBD1
CASSGGQGDSPLHF
TGTGCCAGCAGTGGAGGACAGGGAGATTCACCCCTCCACTTT
>TRBV6-1|.|TRBJ1-2|.
CASSEAVGRVGAGKGYTF
TGTGCCAGCAGTGAAGCCGTGGGCAGGGTAGGAGCGGGGAAGGGCTACACCTTC
>TRBV10-3|.|TRBJ2-1|.
CAISESTVNNEQFF
TGTGCCATCAGTGAGTCGACGGTGAACAATGAGCAGTTCTTC
>TRBV6-5|.|TRBJ1-2|TRBD1
CASSLPTGGHYGYTF
TGTGCCAGCAGCCTCCCTACAGGGGGACACTATGGCTACACCTTC
>TRBV6-5|.|TRBJ1-1|.
CASTDPNGAEAFF
TGTGCCAGCACCGATCCAAACGGTGCTGAAGCTTTCTTT
>TRBV5-1|.|TRBJ1-3|TRBD1
CASSLSGGTGNTIYF
TGCGCCAGCAGCTTGTCAGGGGGCACTGGAAACACCATATATTTT
>TRBV3-1/TRBV3-2|.|TRBJ2-5|.
CASSQGRGRGQETQYF
TGTGCCAGCAGCCAAGGCAGGGGCCGGGGTCAAGAGACCCAGTACTTC
>TRBV10-2|.|TRBJ1-6|TRBD1
CASRKEGQGAGPLHF
TGCGCCAGCAGGAAAGAAGGACAGGGAGCAGGGCCCCTCCACTTT
>TRBV5-4|.|TRBJ2-7|.
CASSPQGNPYEQYF
TGTGCCAGCAGCCCCCAGGGAAATCCCTACGAGCAGTACTTC
>TRBV5-4|once|TRBJ2-3|TRBD2
CASSLRTSGFGDTQYF
TGTGCCAGCAGCCTTCGGACTAGTGGGTTTGGCGATACGCAGTATTTT
>TRBV9|.|TRBJ1-3|TRBD1
CASSVGIGQGRTIYF
TGTGCCAGCAGCGTAGGGATTGGACAGGGAAGGACCATATATTTT
>TRBV25-1|.|TRBJ2-5|.
CASSSPGQGRETQYF
TGTGCCAGCAGTTCGCCAGGGCAGGGAAGGGAGACCCAGTACTTC
>TRBV19|.|TRBJ1-5|TRBD1
CASSNRDSRFSNQPQHF
TGTGCCAGTAGTAATCGGGACAGCCGATTTAGCAATCAGCCCCAGCATTTT
>TRBV10-3|.|TRBJ1-2|.
CAISGTQRTDGYTF
TGTGCCATCAGTGGGACACAAAGGACGGATGGCTACACCTTC
>TRBV2|.|TRBJ1-5|TRBD1
CASMGQGNQPQHF
TGTGCCAGCATGGGACAGGGCAATCAGCCCCAGCATTTT
>TRBV5-1|.|TRBJ2-5|.
CASIGPGRETQYF
TGCGCCAGCATCGGGCCAGGGCGAGAGACCCAGTACTTC
>TRBV5-1|.|TRBJ2-3|TRBD2
CASSRTTRGARGMNTQYF
TGCGCCAGCAGCAGGACTACGCGGGGGGCCCGGGGGATGAATACGCAGTATTTT
>TRBV28|once|TRBJ2-1|TRBD2
CASSFLAGRYNEQFF
TGTGCCAGCAGTTTCCTAGCGGGGCGCTACAATGAGCAGTTCTTC
>TRBV28|.|TRBJ1-5|.
CASSLGQTGQPQHF
TGTGCCAGCAGTTTAGGCCAAACCGGGCAGCCCCAGCATTTT
>TRBV29-1|.|TRBJ1-5|.
CSVSGNSNQPQHF
TGCAGCGTTTCAGGTAATAGCAATCAGCCCCAGCATTTT
>TRBV6-6|.|TRBJ1-4|TRBD1
CASSLQGETNEKLFF
TGTGCCAGCAGCCTACAGGGGGAGACTAATGAAAAACTGTTTTTT
>TRBV20-1|.|TRBJ2-7|TRBD2
CSASRRQGGSYEQYF
TGCAGTGCTAGTCGAAGGCAGGGAGGGTCCTACGAGCAGTACTTC
>TRBV5-4|.|TRBJ2-1|.
CASSPGQGANNEQFF
TGTGCCAGCAGCCCCGGACAAGGTGCAAACAATGAGCAGTTCTTC
>TRBV7-2|.|TRBJ1-2|.
CASSLDFGANYGYTF
TGTGCCAGCAGCTTAGATTTTGGAGCTAACTATGGCTACACCTTC
>TRBV19|.|TRBJ1-1|TRBD1
CASTNRGMNTEAFF
TGTGCCAGTACTAACAGGGGAATGAACACTGAAGCTTTCTTT
>TRBV19|.|TRBJ2-3|TRBD1
CASKDRGGEASTDTQYF
TGTGCCAGTAAAGACAGGGGAGGAGAGGCTAGCACAGATACGCAGTATTTT